In this sample, the clone carrying this TCR beta chain turned up a few times. This record belongs to a study of human T cells and chemical hapten exposure. TCRdb passed the RACE reads through MiXCR, listing each CDR3 protein once. This table holds about 350,000 distinct CDR3 sequences, about 6% found once. The CDR3 totals 15 residues. With 6 bases removed from V and 3 bases from J, the gap between germline ends came to 17 bases. The germline CDR1 and CDR2 sequences are MNHEY and SVGAGI. The time point is: patch test 2, 6 weeks after DPC sensitization. Treatment noted: therapeutic diphenylcyclopropenone sensitization with weekly scalp DPC.

The sequencing used whole blood, collected in connection with sensitization to the hapten diphenylcyclopropenone (DPC). J is TRBJ1-1 and V is TRBV6-5, with D unresolved. The TCR was taken from a woman aged 18-29 years with alopecia areata. Some clones in this sample may be carry-over from other donors' samples. The CDR3: CASSPRRGGHTEAFF. CDR3 in DNA: TGTGCCAGCAGCCCGAGACGGGGAGGACACACTGAAGCTTTCTTT.